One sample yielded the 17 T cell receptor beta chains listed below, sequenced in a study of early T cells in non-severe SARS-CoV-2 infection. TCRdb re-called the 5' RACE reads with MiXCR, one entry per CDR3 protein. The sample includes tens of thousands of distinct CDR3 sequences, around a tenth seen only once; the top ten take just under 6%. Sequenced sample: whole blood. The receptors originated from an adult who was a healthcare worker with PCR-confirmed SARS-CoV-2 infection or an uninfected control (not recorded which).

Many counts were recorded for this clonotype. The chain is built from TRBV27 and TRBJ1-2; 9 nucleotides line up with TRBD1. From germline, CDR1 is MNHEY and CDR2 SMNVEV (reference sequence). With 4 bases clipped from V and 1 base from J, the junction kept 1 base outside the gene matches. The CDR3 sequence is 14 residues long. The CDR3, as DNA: TGTGCCAGCAGTTCGGACAGGGGTAACTATGGCTACACCTTC. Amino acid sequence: CASSSDRGNYGYTF.

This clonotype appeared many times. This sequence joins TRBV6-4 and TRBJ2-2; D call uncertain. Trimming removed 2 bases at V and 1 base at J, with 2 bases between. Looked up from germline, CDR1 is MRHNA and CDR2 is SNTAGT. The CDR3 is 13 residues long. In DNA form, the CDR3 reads TGTGCCAGCAGTGACGGGAACACCGGGGAGCTGTTTTTT. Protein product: CASSDGNTGELFF.

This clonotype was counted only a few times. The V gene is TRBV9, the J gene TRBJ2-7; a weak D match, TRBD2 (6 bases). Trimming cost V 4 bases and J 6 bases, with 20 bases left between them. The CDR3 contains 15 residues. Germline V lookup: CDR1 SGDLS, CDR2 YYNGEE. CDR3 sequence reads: CASSSTGAPSTEQYF. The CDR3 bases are TGTGCCAGCAGCTCTACGGGAGCCCCATCTACCGAGCAGTACTTC.

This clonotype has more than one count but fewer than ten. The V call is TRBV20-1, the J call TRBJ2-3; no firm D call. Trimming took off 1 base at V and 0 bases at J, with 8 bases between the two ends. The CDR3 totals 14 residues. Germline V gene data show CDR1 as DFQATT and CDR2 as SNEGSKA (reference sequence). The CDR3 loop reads CSARAPESTDTQYF. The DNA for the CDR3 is TGCAGTGCTAGAGCCCCGGAAAGCACAGATACGCAGTATTTT.

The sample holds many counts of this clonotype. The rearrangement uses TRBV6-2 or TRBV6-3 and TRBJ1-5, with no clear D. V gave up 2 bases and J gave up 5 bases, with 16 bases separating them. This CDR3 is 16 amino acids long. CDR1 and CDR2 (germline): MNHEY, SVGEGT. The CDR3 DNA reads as TGTGCCAGCAGTTACGGAGAAGGGTTTAACTATCAGCCCCAGCATTTT. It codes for CASSYGEGFNYQPQHF.

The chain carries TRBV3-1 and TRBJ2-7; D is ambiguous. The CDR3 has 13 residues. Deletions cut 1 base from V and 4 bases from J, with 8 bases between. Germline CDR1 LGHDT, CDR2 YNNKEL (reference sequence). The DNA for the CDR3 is TGTGCCAGCAGCCAAGGGATGGTGTACGAGCAGTACTTC. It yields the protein CASSQGMVYEQYF.

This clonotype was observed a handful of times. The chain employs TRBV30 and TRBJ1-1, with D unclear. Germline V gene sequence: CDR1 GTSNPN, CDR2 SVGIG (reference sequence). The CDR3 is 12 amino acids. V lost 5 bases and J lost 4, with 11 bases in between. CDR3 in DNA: TGTGCCTGGGGGAGGGTGGGCACTGAAGCTTTCTTT. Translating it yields CAWGRVGTEAFF.

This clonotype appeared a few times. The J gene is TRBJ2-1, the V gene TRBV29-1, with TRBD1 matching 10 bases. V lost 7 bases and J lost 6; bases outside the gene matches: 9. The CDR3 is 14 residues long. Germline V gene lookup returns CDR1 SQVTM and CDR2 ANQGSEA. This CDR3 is CSGHLRDRGNEQFF. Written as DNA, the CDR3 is TGCAGCGGCCACCTTCGGGACAGGGGCAATGAGCAGTTCTTC.

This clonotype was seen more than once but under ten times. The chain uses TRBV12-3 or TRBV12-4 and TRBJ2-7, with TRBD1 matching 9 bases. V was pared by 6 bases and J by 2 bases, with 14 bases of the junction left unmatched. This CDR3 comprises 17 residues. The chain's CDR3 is CASSLFGGTGITYEQYF. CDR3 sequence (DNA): TGTGCCAGCAGCCTATTCGGCGGGACAGGGATAACCTACGAGCAGTACTTC.

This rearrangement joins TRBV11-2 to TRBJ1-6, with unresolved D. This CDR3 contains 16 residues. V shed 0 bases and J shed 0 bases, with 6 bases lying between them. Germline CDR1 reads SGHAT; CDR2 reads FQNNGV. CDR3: CASSLDRDSYNSPLHF. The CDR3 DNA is TGTGCCAGCAGCTTAGATAGGGACTCCTATAATTCACCCCTCCACTTT.

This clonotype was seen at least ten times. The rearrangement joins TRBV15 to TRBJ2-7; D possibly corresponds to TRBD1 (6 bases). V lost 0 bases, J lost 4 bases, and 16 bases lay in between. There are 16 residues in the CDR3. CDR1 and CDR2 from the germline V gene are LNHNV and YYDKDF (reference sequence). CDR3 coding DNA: TGTGCCACCAGCAGAGATTTAGGGCAGGGGAAGTACGAGCAGTACTTC. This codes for CATSRDLGQGKYEQYF.

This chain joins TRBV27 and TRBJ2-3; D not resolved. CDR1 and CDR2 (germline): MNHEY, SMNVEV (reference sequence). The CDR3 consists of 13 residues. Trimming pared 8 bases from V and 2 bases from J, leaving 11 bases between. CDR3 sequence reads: CASSRRNTDTQYF. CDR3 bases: TGTGCCAGCTCAAGGCGGAACACAGATACGCAGTATTTT.

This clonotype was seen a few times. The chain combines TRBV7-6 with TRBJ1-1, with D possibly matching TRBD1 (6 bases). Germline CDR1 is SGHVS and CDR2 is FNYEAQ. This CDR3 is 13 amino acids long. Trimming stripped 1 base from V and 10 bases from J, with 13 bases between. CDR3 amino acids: CASSLDYREVAFF. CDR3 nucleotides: TGTGCCAGCAGCTTAGATTACAGGGAGGTAGCTTTCTTT.

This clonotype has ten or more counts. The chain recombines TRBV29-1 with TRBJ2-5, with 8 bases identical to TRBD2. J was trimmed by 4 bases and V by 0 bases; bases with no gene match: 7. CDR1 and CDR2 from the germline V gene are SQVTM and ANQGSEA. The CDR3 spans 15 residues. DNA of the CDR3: TGCAGCGTTGAAGAAGAAGCGGGAGCCCGAGAGACCCAGTACTTC. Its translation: CSVEEEAGARETQYF.

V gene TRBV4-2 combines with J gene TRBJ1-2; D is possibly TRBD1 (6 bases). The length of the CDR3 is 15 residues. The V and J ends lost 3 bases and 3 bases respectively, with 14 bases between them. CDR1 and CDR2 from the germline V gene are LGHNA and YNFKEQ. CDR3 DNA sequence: TGTGCCAGCAGCCATGACAGGAGGGGCTACTATGGCTACACCTTC. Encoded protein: CASSHDRRGYYGYTF.

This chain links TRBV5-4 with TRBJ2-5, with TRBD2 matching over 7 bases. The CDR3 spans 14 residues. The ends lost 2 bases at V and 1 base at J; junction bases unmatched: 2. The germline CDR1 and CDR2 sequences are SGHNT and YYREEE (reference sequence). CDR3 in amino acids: CASSFSGGQETQYF. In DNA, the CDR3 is TGTGCCAGCAGCTTCTCGGGAGGCCAAGAGACCCAGTACTTC.

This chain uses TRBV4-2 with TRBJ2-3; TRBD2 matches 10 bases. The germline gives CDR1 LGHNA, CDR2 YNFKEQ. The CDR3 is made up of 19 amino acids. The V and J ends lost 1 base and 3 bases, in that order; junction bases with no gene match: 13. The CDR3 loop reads CASSQGYTSASGRTDTQYF. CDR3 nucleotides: TGTGCCAGCAGCCAAGGATACACCTCGGCTAGCGGGAGAACAGATACGCAGTATTTT.